These T cell receptor beta chains were read from a single sample in a study of T-cell reconstitution after alpha-beta-depleted transplantation in children. Each CDR3 protein gets one entry after TCRdb re-called the PCR reads with MiXCR. The sample contains 500,000 to 600,000 distinct CDR3 sequences, less than 35% of which appear only once. The input for sequencing was PBMCs from the stem cell graft donor, taken from the stem cell graft. The receptors derive from a human donor who donated a stem cell graft to a child with aplastic anemia. The CDR3 runs from the conserved cysteine through the conserved F or W. Each record gives: J gene, D gene, clone size, V gene, CDR3 length, CDR3 DNA, CDR3 protein. D genes are given only for firm matches. A clone size is listed for some rows: how often the clone was seen (once, few, many), or a class if it is expanded.

J: TRBJ2-1
D: NA
size: NA
V: TRBV2
length: 11
DNA: TGTGCCAGCAGTGGCCGTATTGAGCAGTTCTTC
CDR3: CASSGRIEQFF

J: TRBJ1-2
D: NA
size: few
V: TRBV30
length: 11
DNA: TGTGCCTGTTCTTTGGGGGTTGGCTACACCTTC
CDR3: CACSLGVGYTF

J: TRBJ1-1
D: TRBD1
size: NA
V: TRBV27
length: 16
DNA: TGTGCCAGCAGTGCATCCGGGACAGGGCTGTACACTGAAGCTTTCTTT
CDR3: CASSASGTGLYTEAFF

J: TRBJ2-5
D: TRBD2
size: NA
V: TRBV3-1
length: 15
DNA: TGTGCCAGCAGCCTAGCGGGAGGGCGGGCGGAGACCCAGTACTTC
CDR3: CASSLAGGRAETQYF

J: TRBJ2-1
D: TRBD2
size: once
V: TRBV3-1
length: 16
DNA: TGTGCCAGCAGCCAAGTCTCAGGACTAGCGGACCCCGAGCAGTTCTTC
CDR3: CASSQVSGLADPEQFF

J: TRBJ1-3
D: TRBD1
size: few
V: TRBV7-2
length: 14
DNA: TGTGCCAGCAGATTAGGGACAGGGGGAAACACCATATATTTT
CDR3: CASRLGTGGNTIYF

J: TRBJ1-2
D: TRBD1
size: NA
V: TRBV9
length: 16
DNA: TGTGCCAGCAGTGAGGCCGACAGGGGCCCTTACTATGGCTACACCTTC
CDR3: CASSEADRGPYYGYTF

J: TRBJ1-2
D: TRBD1
size: few
V: TRBV29-1
length: 11
DNA: TGCAGCGTGACTACAGGGGATGGCTACACCTTC
CDR3: CSVTTGDGYTF

J: TRBJ2-2
D: NA
size: few
V: TRBV25-1
length: 16
DNA: TGTGCCAGCAGTGTTGAAAGGTCCCTCCTAGCCGGGGAGCTGTTTTTT
CDR3: CASSVERSLLAGELFF

J: TRBJ1-3
D: NA
size: NA
V: TRBV6-5
length: 16
DNA: TGTGCCAGCAGTTACGGGACACCGAGCTCTGGAAACACCATATATTTT
CDR3: CASSYGTPSSGNTIYF

J: TRBJ1-5
D: NA
size: NA
V: TRBV20-1
length: 14
DNA: TGCAGTGCTAGAGAAACAGGGAGCTATCAGCCCCAGCATTTT
CDR3: CSARETGSYQPQHF

J: TRBJ2-1
D: NA
size: once
V: TRBV7-2
length: 19
DNA: TGTGCCAGCAGCTTAGCGCTGACTACCTTACTCAGCTCCTGCAATGAGCAGTTCTTC
CDR3: CASSLALTTLLSSCNEQFF

J: TRBJ2-3
D: NA
size: few
V: TRBV30
length: 16
DNA: TGTGCCTGGAGTGCAGGGACCCTAGTAGCCACAGATACGCAGTATTTT
CDR3: CAWSAGTLVATDTQYF

J: TRBJ1-4
D: NA
size: NA
V: TRBV12-3/TRBV12-4
length: 11
DNA: TGTGCCAGCAGAAGGACGGTAAAGTTGTTTTTT
CDR3: CASRRTVKLFF

J: TRBJ2-4
D: TRBD2
size: NA
V: TRBV11-2
length: 17
DNA: TGTGCCAGCAGCTTAGGTGGACTAGCGGGGAACAAAAACATTCAGTACTTC
CDR3: CASSLGGLAGNKNIQYF

J: TRBJ1-2
D: NA
size: few
V: TRBV30
length: 15
DNA: TGTGCCTGGAGTGTACATCTACAGGCGAACTATGGCTACACCTTC
CDR3: CAWSVHLQANYGYTF

J: TRBJ2-1
D: TRBD2
size: NA
V: TRBV5-6
length: 15
DNA: TGTGCCAGCAGCTTGGTCAGCGGGAGTGAAAATGAGCAGTTCTTC
CDR3: CASSLVSGSENEQFF

J: TRBJ2-1
D: NA
size: NA
V: TRBV2
length: 13
DNA: TGTGCCAGCAGTAGCAGAAATCAGAATGAGCAGTTCTTC
CDR3: CASSSRNQNEQFF

J: TRBJ2-2
D: NA
size: NA
V: TRBV20-1
length: 16
DNA: TGCAGTGCTGCCTTCTCTAGCGAGAGGATGGGCGGGGAGCTGTTTTTT
CDR3: CSAAFSSERMGGELFF

J: TRBJ2-1
D: TRBD2
size: many
V: TRBV20-1
length: 15
DNA: TGCAGTGCTAGAGACGGTGCGGGAGGGCCCAATGAGCAGTTCTTC
CDR3: CSARDGAGGPNEQFF

J: TRBJ1-5
D: NA
size: few
V: TRBV27
length: 15
DNA: TGTGCCAGCAGTTTAGGGGTCAGGGCGAATCAGCCCCAGCATTTT
CDR3: CASSLGVRANQPQHF

J: TRBJ1-1
D: NA
size: NA
V: TRBV5-1
length: 14
DNA: TGCGCCAGCAGCACCGCAGGGGTGCACACTGAAGCTTTCTTT
CDR3: CASSTAGVHTEAFF

J: TRBJ1-2
D: NA
size: NA
V: TRBV25-1
length: 12
DNA: TGTGCCAGCAGTGAGCCGGGCTATGGCTACACCTTC
CDR3: CASSEPGYGYTF

J: TRBJ2-5
D: NA
size: NA
V: TRBV7-2
length: 18
DNA: TGTGCCAGCAGCTTTGCCCGCGGTCGCGGAGGATTCCAAGAGACCCAGTACTTC
CDR3: CASSFARGRGGFQETQYF

J: TRBJ1-1
D: NA
size: NA
V: TRBV29-1
length: 12
DNA: TGCAGCGTCCAAGACTTGAACACTGAAGCTTTCTTT
CDR3: CSVQDLNTEAFF

J: TRBJ2-2
D: NA
size: NA
V: TRBV19
length: 11
DNA: TGTGCCAGTACCGCCGTCGGGGAGCTGTTTTTT
CDR3: CASTAVGELFF

J: TRBJ2-1
D: TRBD1
size: few
V: TRBV29-1
length: 13
DNA: TGCAGCGTTGAAGGGAGGACAGGGAATGAGCAGTTCTTC
CDR3: CSVEGRTGNEQFF

J: TRBJ2-1
D: TRBD1
size: few
V: TRBV24-1
length: 15
DNA: TGTGCCACCAGTTCCCGGGGCAGGGGGCTTAATGAGCAGTTCTTC
CDR3: CATSSRGRGLNEQFF

J: TRBJ1-2
D: TRBD1
size: few
V: TRBV7-2
length: 13
DNA: TGTGCCAGCAGCTTGGACAGGGTCTCTGGCTACACCTTC
CDR3: CASSLDRVSGYTF

J: TRBJ2-7
D: NA
size: NA
V: TRBV3-1
length: 15
DNA: TGTGCCAGCAGCCCTGGACCCGGAGCATCCAACGAGCAGTACTTC
CDR3: CASSPGPGASNEQYF

J: TRBJ2-2
D: NA
size: few
V: TRBV5-1
length: 14
DNA: TGCGCCAGCAGCAAACAAGCGAACACCGGGGAGCTGTTTTTT
CDR3: CASSKQANTGELFF

J: TRBJ2-6
D: NA
size: few
V: TRBV20-1
length: 15
DNA: TGCAGTGCCTTCCCGGCGCGCTCTGGGGCCAACGTCCTGACTTTC
CDR3: CSAFPARSGANVLTF

J: TRBJ2-7
D: TRBD2
size: NA
V: TRBV7-9
length: 14
DNA: TGTGCCAGCAGCCACCCTGGCGGGGGAGGGGAGCAGTACTTC
CDR3: CASSHPGGGGEQYF

J: TRBJ2-5
D: NA
size: NA
V: TRBV5-1
length: 15
DNA: TGCGCCAGCAGGCATGAACGGACCCTGCGGGAGACCCAGTACTTC
CDR3: CASRHERTLRETQYF

J: TRBJ1-2
D: NA
size: few
V: TRBV5-4
length: 14
DNA: TGTGCCAGCAGCTCCTCCGGGACAACGGGTGGCTACACTTTC
CDR3: CASSSSGTTGGYTF

J: TRBJ1-5
D: TRBD1
size: NA
V: TRBV12-3/TRBV12-4
length: 14
DNA: TGTGCCAGCAGTCTTGACAGGGACGACCAGCCCCAGCATTTT
CDR3: CASSLDRDDQPQHF

J: TRBJ2-7
D: TRBD2
size: NA
V: TRBV28
length: 16
DNA: TGTGCCAGCAGGAGAGCGGGAGGGCCAGGTTTGGACGAGCAGTACTTC
CDR3: CASRRAGGPGLDEQYF

J: TRBJ1-1
D: NA
size: few
V: TRBV7-9
length: 14
DNA: TGTGCCAGCATCAAATCAGAAGTGTGGACTGAAGCTTTCTTT
CDR3: CASIKSEVWTEAFF

J: TRBJ1-2
D: NA
size: once
V: TRBV20-1
length: 15
DNA: TGCAGTGCTATCGACCCACGGTGGGAAGTCTATGGCTACACCTTC
CDR3: CSAIDPRWEVYGYTF

J: TRBJ1-6
D: NA
size: few
V: TRBV5-6
length: 14
DNA: NA
CDR3: CASTLRTFGAPLHF